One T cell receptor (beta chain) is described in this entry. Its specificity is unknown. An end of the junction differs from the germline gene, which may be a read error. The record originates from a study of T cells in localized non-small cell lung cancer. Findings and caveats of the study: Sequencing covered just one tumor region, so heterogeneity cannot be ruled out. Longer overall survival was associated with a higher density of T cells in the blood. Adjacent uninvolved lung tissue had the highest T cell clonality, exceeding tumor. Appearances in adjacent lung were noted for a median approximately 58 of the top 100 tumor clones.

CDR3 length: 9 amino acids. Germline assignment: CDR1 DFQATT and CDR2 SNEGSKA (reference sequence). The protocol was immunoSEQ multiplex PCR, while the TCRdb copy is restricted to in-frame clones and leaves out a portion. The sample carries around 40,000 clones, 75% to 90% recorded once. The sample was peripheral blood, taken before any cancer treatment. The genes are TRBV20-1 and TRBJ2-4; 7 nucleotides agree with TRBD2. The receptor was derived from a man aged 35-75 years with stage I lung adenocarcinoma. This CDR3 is CSSERDPDF. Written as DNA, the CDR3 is TGCAGTTCCGAGCGGGATCCGGACTTC.